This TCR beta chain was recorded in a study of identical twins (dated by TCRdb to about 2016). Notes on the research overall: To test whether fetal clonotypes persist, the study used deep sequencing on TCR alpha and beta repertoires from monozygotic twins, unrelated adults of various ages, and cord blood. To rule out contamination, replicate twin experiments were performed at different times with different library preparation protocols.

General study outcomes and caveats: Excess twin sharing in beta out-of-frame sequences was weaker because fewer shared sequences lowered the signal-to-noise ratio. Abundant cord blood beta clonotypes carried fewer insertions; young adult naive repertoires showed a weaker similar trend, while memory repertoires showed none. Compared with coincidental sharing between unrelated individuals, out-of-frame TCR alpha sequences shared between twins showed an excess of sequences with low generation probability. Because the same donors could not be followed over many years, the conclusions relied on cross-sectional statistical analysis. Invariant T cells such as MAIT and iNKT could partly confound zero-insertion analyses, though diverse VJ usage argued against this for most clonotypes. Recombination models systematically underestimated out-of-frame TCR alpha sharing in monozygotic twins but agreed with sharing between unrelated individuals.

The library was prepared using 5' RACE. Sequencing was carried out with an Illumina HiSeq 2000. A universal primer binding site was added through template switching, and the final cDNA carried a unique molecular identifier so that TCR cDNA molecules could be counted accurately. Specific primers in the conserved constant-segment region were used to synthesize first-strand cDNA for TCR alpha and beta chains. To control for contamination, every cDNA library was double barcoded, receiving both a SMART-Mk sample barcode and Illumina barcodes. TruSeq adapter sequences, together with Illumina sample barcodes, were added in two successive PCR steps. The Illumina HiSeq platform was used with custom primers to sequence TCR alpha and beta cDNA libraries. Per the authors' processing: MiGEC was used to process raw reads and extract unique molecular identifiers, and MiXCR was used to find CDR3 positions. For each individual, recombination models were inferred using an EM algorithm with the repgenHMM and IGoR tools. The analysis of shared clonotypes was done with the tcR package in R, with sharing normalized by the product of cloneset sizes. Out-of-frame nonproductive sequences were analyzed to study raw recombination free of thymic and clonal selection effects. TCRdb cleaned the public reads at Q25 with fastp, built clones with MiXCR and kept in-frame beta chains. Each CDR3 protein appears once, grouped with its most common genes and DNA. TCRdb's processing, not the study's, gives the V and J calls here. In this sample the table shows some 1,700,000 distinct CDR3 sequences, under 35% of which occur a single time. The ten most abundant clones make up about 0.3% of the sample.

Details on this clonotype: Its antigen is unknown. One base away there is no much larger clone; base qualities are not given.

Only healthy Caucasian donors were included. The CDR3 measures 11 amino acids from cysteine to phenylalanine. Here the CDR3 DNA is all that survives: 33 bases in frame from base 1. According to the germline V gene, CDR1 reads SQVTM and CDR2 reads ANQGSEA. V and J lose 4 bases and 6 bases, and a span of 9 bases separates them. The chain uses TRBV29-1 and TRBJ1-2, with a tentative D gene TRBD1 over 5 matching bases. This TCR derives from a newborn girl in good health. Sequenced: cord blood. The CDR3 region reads CSVARVDGYTF. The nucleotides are TGCAGCGTTGCCAGGGTGGATGGCTACACCTTC.